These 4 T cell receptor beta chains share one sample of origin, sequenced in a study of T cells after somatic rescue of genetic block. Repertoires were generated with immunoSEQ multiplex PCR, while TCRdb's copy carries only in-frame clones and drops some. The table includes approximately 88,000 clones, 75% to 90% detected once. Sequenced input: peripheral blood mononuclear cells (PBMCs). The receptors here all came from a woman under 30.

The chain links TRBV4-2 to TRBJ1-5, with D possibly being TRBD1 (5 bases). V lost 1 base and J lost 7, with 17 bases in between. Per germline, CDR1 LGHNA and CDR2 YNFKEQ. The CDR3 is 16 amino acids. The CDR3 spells CASSQVGGQGGQPQHF. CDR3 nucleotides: TGTGCCAGCAGCCAAGTGGGGGGTCAAGGTGGCCAGCCCCAGCATTTT.

CDR3: CASSLGAVAFF. In DNA form, the CDR3 reads TGTGCCAGCAGTTTAGGGGCGGTGGCTTTCTTT. This chain links TRBV27 with TRBJ1-1; TRBD1 is a possible D gene (5 bases). CDR3 length: 11 amino acids. Germline loops: CDR1 MNHEY, CDR2 SMNVEV (reference sequence). Trimming cost V 2 bases and J 11 bases, with 9 bases left between them.

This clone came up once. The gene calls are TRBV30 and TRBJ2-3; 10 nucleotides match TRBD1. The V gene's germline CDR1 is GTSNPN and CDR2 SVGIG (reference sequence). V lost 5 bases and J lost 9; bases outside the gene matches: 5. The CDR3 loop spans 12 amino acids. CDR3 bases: TGTGCCTGGGGACAGGGGGGATCGACGCAGTATTTT. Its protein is CAWGQGGSTQYF.

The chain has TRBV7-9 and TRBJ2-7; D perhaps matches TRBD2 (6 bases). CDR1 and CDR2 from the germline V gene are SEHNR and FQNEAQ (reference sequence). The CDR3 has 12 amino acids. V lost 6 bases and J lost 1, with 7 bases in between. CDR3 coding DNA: TGTGCCAGCAGTCGGGGGTCCTACGAGCAGTACTTC. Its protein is CASSRGSYEQYF.